The 6 T cell receptor beta chains below all came from one sample that was sequenced in a study of blood T cells in healthy people across ages. Alongside a J-beta primer mix, a sample-barcoded 5' primer served in a second PCR lasting about 6 to 12 cycles. TCRdb re-called the 5' RACE reads with MiXCR, one entry per CDR3 protein. The sample carries 550,000 to 750,000 distinct CDR3 sequences, more than 20% recorded once. The sequencing sample was made of blood. These receptors were obtained from a man between 65 and 80 years old in good health.

This clonotype came up a few times. The CDR3: CASMGQQNTEAFF. The DNA for the CDR3 is TGTGCCAGCATGGGGCAGCAGAACACTGAAGCTTTCTTT. The rearrangement links TRBV2 to TRBJ1-1, with D possibly matching TRBD1 (5 bases). CDR3 length equals 13 residues. Germline V gene sequence: CDR1 SNHLY, CDR2 FYNNEI. The V and J ends lost 7 bases and 1 base respectively, with 10 bases between them.

The chain links TRBV7-2 to TRBJ1-3, with 7 bases identical to TRBD1. Trimming removed 5 bases from V and 0 bases from J; junction bases left unmatched: 10. From germline, CDR1 is SGHTA and CDR2 FQGNSA. The length of the CDR3 is 17 residues. The CDR3 DNA follows: TGTGCCAGCAGCCCCAGACAGGGCTCCAGCTCTGGAAACACCATATATTTT. Translating it yields CASSPRQGSSSGNTIYF.

In this sample, this clonotype turned up many times. V usage is TRBV29-1 and J usage is TRBJ2-3; D is possibly TRBD2 (5 bases). The CDR3 consists of 13 residues. Trimming pared 5 bases from V and 1 base from J, leaving 10 bases between. Germline V lookup: CDR1 SQVTM, CDR2 ANQGSEA. As DNA, the CDR3 is TGCAGCGTTTTACCCGGGGGCACAGATACGCAGTATTTT. Its protein product is CSVLPGGTDTQYF.

V is TRBV12-3 or TRBV12-4 and J is TRBJ2-3; the match to TRBD2 covers 10 bases. This CDR3 region has 15 residues. Germline trimming cut 3 bases from V and 6 bases from J; bases unmatched to any gene: 6. The CDR3 bases are TGTGCCAGCAGTTTCTCAGCGGGGGGGCGCGATACGCAGTATTTT. Protein product: CASSFSAGGRDTQYF.

This clonotype was observed a few times. This chain links TRBV12-5 with TRBJ2-2; D ambiguous. Trimming removed 6 bases at V and 1 base at J, with 9 bases between. The germline CDR1 and CDR2 sequences are LGHNT and FRNRAP. The CDR3 is made up of 14 amino acids. The CDR3 region has the DNA TGTGCTAGTGGCCAGACACTGAACACCGGGGAGCTGTTTTTT. Its translation: CASGQTLNTGELFF.

This clonotype was seen repeatedly, ten times or more. The rearrangement joins TRBV27 to TRBJ2-3; possible D gene TRBD1, 6 bases. The V end lost 0 bases, the J end lost 3 bases, and 10 bases lay between the germline ends. Germline CDR1 and CDR2: MNHEY and SMNVEV (reference sequence). This CDR3 comprises 15 residues. The CDR3 region is CASSLSTRGTDTQYF. The CDR3 DNA reads TGTGCCAGCAGTTTATCGACGAGGGGGACAGATACGCAGTATTTT.